This TCR beta chain was observed in a study of spatial heterogeneity in lung cancer. This clonotype showed up many times. Its antigen is unknown. Study-level results: Tracking of tumor mutation counts was seen in expanded intratumoral alpha and beta TCR counts.

A unique molecular identifier was attached to every TCR cDNA molecule. TCRdb itself ran the 5' RACE reads through MiXCR, one entry per CDR3 protein. The sample has about 9,200 distinct CDR3 sequences, about 5% seen once; the top ten hold 13% to 15%. Time point meaning: sample taken at primary tumor resection. The receptor comes from a female donor with early-stage non-small cell lung cancer. This specimen was lung tumor tissue, taken at surgery.

CDR3 protein: CASSPRDRVSDEQFF. CDR3 in DNA: TGCGCCAGCAGCCCCCGGGACAGGGTGTCGGATGAGCAGTTCTTC. This chain uses TRBV5-1 with TRBJ2-1; 9 nucleotides match TRBD1. Germline assignment: CDR1 SGHRS and CDR2 YFSETQ. CDR3 length: 15 residues. The V gene end was trimmed by 4 bases and the J gene end by 8 bases; junction bases not matched to a gene: 10.